This entry lists 7 T cell receptor beta chains sequenced from one sample in a study of shared clonotypes between healthy human individuals. Measured with immunoSEQ multiplex PCR; TCRdb has only the in-frame clones, and not every one. The data contain 650,000 to 750,000 clones, about 78% of them seen just once; the ten biggest clones take up 1.8%. The sequencing input was memory CD4+ T cells sorted from blood. Subset reported: CD45RA-negative fraction. The source of these receptors is a woman in her twenties or thirties in good health.

The rearrangement links TRBV28 to TRBJ1-5; no firm D call. Germline CDR1 reads MDHEN; CDR2 reads SYDVKM. V lost 3 bases and J lost 2, with 8 bases in between. The CDR3 spans 14 residues. The CDR3 coding sequence is TGTGCCAGCAGTTTCTCGGCTGGCAATCAGCCCCAGCATTTT. Protein sequence: CASSFSAGNQPQHF.

The chain links TRBV19 to TRBJ1-1; 7 bases match TRBD1. Germline CDR1 and CDR2: LNHDA and SQIVND (reference sequence). V lost 1 base, J lost 5 bases, and 10 bases stayed unmatched. The CDR3 has 16 amino acids. Here the CDR3 reads CASSIGQGMVWTEAFF. The CDR3 DNA reads as TGTGCCAGTAGTATAGGACAGGGTATGGTTTGGACTGAAGCTTTCTTT. Supplemented by reference TRBV19 and TRBJ1-1, the full variable domain reads DGGITQSPKYLFRKEGQNVTLSCEQNLNHDAMYWYRQDPGQGLRLIYYSQIVNDFQKGDIAEGYSVSREKKESFPLTVTSAQKNPTAFYLCASSIGQGMVWTEAFFGQGTRLTVV.

J is TRBJ2-5 and V is TRBV7-9; D unresolved. Germline values: CDR1 SEHNR, CDR2 FQNEAQ (reference sequence). This CDR3 is 14 amino acids long. V lost 0 bases and J 1 base, leaving 6 bases between the germline ends. The CDR3 nucleotides are TGTGCCAGCAGCTTAGCTACAGCCCAAGAGACCCAGTACTTC. This codes for CASSLATAQETQYF.

This clone was observed a single time. V gene TRBV6-6 combines with J gene TRBJ1-2; 7 bases line up with TRBD1. Trimming at V came to 0 bases and at J to 10 bases, leaving 11 bases not matched to a gene. CDR3 length: 15 amino acids. CDR1 is MNHNY and CDR2 is SVGAGI in the germline V gene (reference sequence). CDR3 amino acids: CASSYSTGWSWAYTF. The CDR3 DNA follows: TGTGCCAGCAGTTACTCGACAGGGTGGAGTTGGGCCTACACCTTC.

The J gene is TRBJ2-2, the V gene TRBV11-3; 11 nucleotides line up with TRBD2. There are 15 residues in the CDR3. V shed 8 bases and J 4 bases; nucleotides not matched to a gene: 6. Per germline, CDR1 SGHNT and CDR2 YENEEA. CDR3 in amino acids: CASASGRWGTGELFF. The CDR3 DNA sequence: TGTGCCAGCGCTAGCGGGAGGTGGGGCACCGGGGAGCTGTTTTTT.

Note on this clone: Other DNA sequences in this specimen translate into the identical CDR3. This chain links TRBV7-9 with TRBJ1-5; D not resolved. The CDR3 sequence is 13 residues long. The ends were cut back, 1 base at V and 5 bases at J, with 6 bases in the middle. Per the germline V gene, CDR1 is SEHNR and CDR2 is FQNEAQ (reference sequence). In DNA form, the CDR3 reads TGTGCCAGCAGCTTAGAGGGCGATCAGCCCCAGCATTTT. Translated, it gives CASSLEGDQPQHF.

This rearrangement joins TRBV20-1 to TRBJ2-2; possible D gene TRBD1, 5 bases. Trimming left V 6 bases short and J 6 bases short, with 8 bases between. Germline CDR1 and CDR2: DFQATT and SNEGSKA (reference sequence). The CDR3 loop spans 11 amino acids. The CDR3 sequence is CSAGVAGELFF. The CDR3 DNA reads as TGCAGTGCAGGGGTAGCCGGGGAGCTGTTTTTT.